These 28 T cell receptor beta chains share one sample of origin, sequenced in a study of T cell repertoires in cytomegalovirus infection. From the reads, TCRdb called clonotypes with MiXCR, one entry per CDR3 protein. The sample has under 850,000 distinct CDR3 sequences; 35% are singletons. Sequencing was carried out using PBMCs. These receptors originate from a human donor in good health (CMV status not recorded). Some clones in this sample may be carry-over from other donors' samples.

The chain joins TRBV14 to TRBJ2-7; 9 bases match TRBD2. CDR3 length: 18 residues. The germline CDR1 and CDR2 sequences are SGHDN and FVKESK. The J segment lost 2 bases and the V segment lost 3 bases, leaving 14 bases of the junction unmatched. The CDR3 is CASSHPGSGGLATYEQYF. DNA for the CDR3: TGTGCCAGCAGCCATCCGGGTAGCGGGGGCTTGGCGACCTACGAGCAGTACTTC.

The CDR3 sequence: CASSYSAGGLSEAFF. CDR3 nucleotide sequence: TGTGCCAGCAGTTACTCGGCAGGGGGCCTCTCTGAAGCTTTCTTT. This chain uses TRBV6-5 with TRBJ1-1, with 8 nucleotides matching TRBD1. There are 15 residues in the CDR3. Germline V gives CDR1 MNHEY, CDR2 SVGAGI. After removal of 0 bases from V and 6 bases from J, the junction contained 6 bases not matched to a gene.

In this sample, this clonotype turned up a few times. The chain carries TRBV7-2 and TRBJ2-7, with 12 bases that match TRBD1. Germline-derived CDR1 and CDR2 are SGHTA and FQGNSA. The CDR3 totals 15 residues. Trimming took 3 bases from V and 7 from J; bases not matched to a gene: 7. The CDR3 DNA is TGTGCCAGCAGCTTCGCCGGGACAGGGGGCCGGGAGCAGTACTTC. Its translation: CASSFAGTGGREQYF.

V and J are TRBV5-1 and TRBJ2-1; D is unresolved. The V and J ends lost 4 bases and 8 bases respectively, with 22 bases between them. The CDR3 loop spans 16 amino acids. Germline CDR1 reads SGHRS; CDR2 reads YFSETQ. CDR3 protein: CASSRIPLVVMHEQFF. The CDR3 DNA reads TGCGCCAGCAGCAGAATCCCCCTAGTGGTTATGCATGAGCAGTTCTTC.

The sample holds a few counts of this clonotype. The chain joins TRBV28 to TRBJ2-3, with D uncertain. The CDR3 is made up of 13 amino acids. The V and J ends lost 6 bases and 1 base respectively, with 8 bases between them. Germline V gene data show CDR1 as MDHEN and CDR2 as SYDVKM. The CDR3 here is CASRGWGTDTQYF. In DNA, the CDR3 is TGTGCCAGCAGGGGCTGGGGCACAGATACGCAGTATTTT.

This chain joins TRBV20-1 and TRBJ2-7; 10 nucleotides line up with TRBD2. The ends lost 0 bases at V and 12 bases at J; junction bases unmatched: 5. This CDR3 comprises 12 residues. From germline, CDR1 is DFQATT and CDR2 SNEGSKA (reference sequence). CDR3 in amino acids: CSARDISGRVYF. CDR3 in DNA: TGCAGTGCTAGAGATATAAGCGGGAGGGTGTACTTC.

Only a few counts were recorded for this clonotype. The gene calls are TRBV24-1 and TRBJ2-5; 7 nucleotides align to TRBD2. The CDR3 runs 16 residues. V lost 1 base to trimming and J lost 3 bases; unmatched junction nucleotides: 7. The germline gives CDR1 KGHDR, CDR2 SFDVKD. CDR3: CATSDFPRTREETQYF. CDR3 coding DNA: TGTGCCACCAGTGATTTCCCCAGGACTAGAGAAGAGACCCAGTACTTC.

The chain recombines TRBV7-9 with TRBJ1-1; D perhaps matches TRBD1 (6 bases). V lost 1 base and J 4 bases, leaving 16 bases between the germline ends. CDR1 SEHNR and CDR2 FQNEAQ come from the germline V gene (reference sequence). The CDR3 consists of 16 residues. The CDR3, as DNA: TGTGCCAGCAGCTTAGGGGGGGCCGGGAAATTCACTGAAGCTTTCTTT. Residues: CASSLGGAGKFTEAFF.

This rearrangement joins TRBV20-1 to TRBJ2-4, with TRBD2 matching over 8 bases. V lost 5 bases and J lost 1; bases outside the gene matches: 7. The CDR3 loop spans 15 amino acids. Germline V gene data show CDR1 as DFQATT and CDR2 as SNEGSKA (reference sequence). In DNA, the CDR3 is TGCAGTGCTTCTGATAGCGGGACGGCCAAAAACATTCAGTACTTC. This translates into CSASDSGTAKNIQYF.

This clonotype was detected many times. V gene TRBV7-4 combines with J gene TRBJ1-6, with a weak D call TRBD1 (6 bases). This CDR3 comprises 22 residues. CDR1 is SGHVT and CDR2 is SQSDAQ in the germline V gene. The V end lost 4 bases, the J end lost 0 bases, and 28 bases lay between the germline ends. Written as DNA, the CDR3 is TGTGCCAGCAGCTGCCGGGACAATGGATCGGGGGTGTGGAGCTCCTATAATTCACCCCTCCACTTT. It translates to CASSCRDNGSGVWSSYNSPLHF.

In its sample, this clonotype was seen once. The rearrangement links TRBV18 to TRBJ1-1, with D uncertain. V dropped 8 bases and J dropped 1 base, with 14 bases sitting between them. The CDR3 is made up of 14 amino acids. Germline V gene sequence: CDR1 KGHSH, CDR2 LQKENI. The CDR3 protein is CASLLTPENTEAFF. The CDR3 nucleotides read TGTGCCAGCCTCCTAACCCCAGAGAACACTGAAGCTTTCTTT.

In DNA, the CDR3 is TGTGCCAGCAGGACAGGGTGGAGTGGCTACACCTTC. Translating it yields CASRTGWSGYTF. This chain joins TRBV6-6 and TRBJ1-2, with 7 bases matching TRBD1. CDR1 and CDR2 (germline): MNHNY, SVGAGI (reference sequence). The CDR3 is 12 amino acids. V gave up 6 bases and J gave up 7 bases; unmatched junction bases: 5.

The CDR3 nucleotides are TGTGCCAGCAGCTTAGCGACCCAGAATGAAAAACTGTTTTTT. Translation gives CASSLATQNEKLFF. This rearrangement joins TRBV7-9 to TRBJ1-4; D is uncertain. Trimming took off 0 bases at V and 5 bases at J, with 7 bases between the two ends. CDR3 length: 14 residues. Germline V gene lookup returns CDR1 SEHNR and CDR2 FQNEAQ (reference sequence).

The chain carries TRBV6-5 and TRBJ2-3; D possibly matches TRBD1 or TRBD2 (5 bases each). V shed 0 bases and J shed 0 bases, with 10 bases lying between them. CDR1 MNHEY and CDR2 SVGAGI come from the germline V gene. This CDR3 comprises 16 residues. CDR3 sequence (DNA): TGTGCCAGCAGTTACTCGACAGCGGCTAGCACAGATACGCAGTATTTT. It encodes CASSYSTAASTDTQYF.

This clonotype was seen more than once but under ten times. The chain joins TRBV2 to TRBJ1-1, with TRBD1 as a possible D gene (6 bases). This CDR3 region has 16 residues. Trimming pared 8 bases from V and 1 base from J, leaving 20 bases between. The germline V gene has CDR1 SNHLY and CDR2 FYNNEI. For the CDR3, the DNA is TGTGCCAGCCCCTACATTCACGGGACATCGAACACTGAAGCTTTCTTT. Its translation: CASPYIHGTSNTEAFF.

This chain joins TRBV4-1 and TRBJ1-1, with TRBD1 as a possible D gene (6 bases). CDR3 size: 15 residues. Trimming removed 4 bases from V and 3 bases from J, with 15 bases in between. Germline lookup yields CDR1 MGHRA and CDR2 YSYEKL. CDR3 sequence (DNA): TGCGCCAGCAGCCTGGTGGAAGGGGGTGACACTGAAGCTTTCTTT. Translating gives CASSLVEGGDTEAFF.

This clonotype showed up just a few times. The rearrangement uses TRBV7-2 and TRBJ2-7; D is perhaps TRBD1 (5 bases). Trimming shortened V by 3 bases and J by 2 bases, and 11 bases separated the two germline ends. The germline V gene encodes CDR1 SGHTA and CDR2 FQGNSA. The CDR3 contains 14 residues. The CDR3 bases are TGTGCCAGCAGCTTTGTCCAGGGAACCTACGAGCAGTACTTC. Its protein is CASSFVQGTYEQYF.

V and J are TRBV6-6 and TRBJ1-1; possible D gene TRBD1, 5 bases. Trimming left V 0 bases short and J 4 bases short, with 12 bases between. Looked up from germline, CDR1 is MNHNY and CDR2 is SVGAGI (reference sequence). CDR3 length: 15 amino acids. The CDR3 region is CASSYSGGQGTEAFF. The CDR3 region has the DNA TGTGCCAGCAGTTACTCCGGGGGTCAGGGCACTGAAGCTTTCTTT.

This clonotype was recorded once. The V and J genes are TRBV18 and TRBJ1-2; 7 bases agree with TRBD1. Germline CDR1 KGHSH, CDR2 LQKENI. V dropped 3 bases and J dropped 4; count of bases not matched to a gene: 8. The CDR3 runs to 15 residues. The CDR3 DNA sequence: TGTGCCAGCTCACCGGTTGGGGACAGCATCTATGGCTACACCTTC. This translates into CASSPVGDSIYGYTF.

This clonotype has a single count. The CDR3 end shows no conserved phenylalanine or tryptophan, and so a read error is likely. V and J are TRBV20-1 and TRBJ2-1, with a possible D match to TRBD2 (6 bases). Trimming left V 3 bases short and J 10 bases short, with 19 bases between. The CDR3 length is 14 residues. Germline lookup yields CDR1 DFQATT and CDR2 SNEGSKA (reference sequence). The CDR3 DNA reads as TGCAGTGCTAGTCCTCCGCGGGAATACCGGGAGCAGTTCTTA. Translated: CSASPPREYREQFL.

The V gene is TRBV5-1, the J gene TRBJ1-1; weak D call: TRBD1 (5 bases). Per the germline V gene, CDR1 is SGHRS and CDR2 is YFSETQ. The CDR3 spans 15 residues. Trimming removed 3 bases from V and 1 base from J, with 13 bases in between. The CDR3 reads CASSSRGLQNTEAFF. CDR3 DNA sequence: TGCGCCAGCAGCTCACGGGGACTGCAGAACACTGAAGCTTTCTTT.

The table lists this clonotype with a few counts. The V call is TRBV7-3, the J call TRBJ1-1; D is unclear. The germline CDR1 and CDR2 sequences are SGHTA and FQGTGA. The CDR3 covers 13 residues. Trimming left V 5 bases short and J 1 base short, with 8 bases between. The CDR3 spells CASSRSANTEAFF. The CDR3, as DNA: TGTGCCAGCAGCAGATCAGCGAACACTGAAGCTTTCTTT.

There are many counts of this clonotype. The DNA for the CDR3 is TGTGCCAGCAGCTTAACAGGGGCATATAGCAATCAGCCCCAGCATTTT. Its protein is CASSLTGAYSNQPQHF. This rearrangement joins TRBV7-2 to TRBJ1-5; the match to TRBD1 covers 7 bases. V shed 2 bases and J 0 bases; nucleotides not matched to a gene: 4. The CDR3 sequence is 16 residues long. Germline values: CDR1 SGHTA, CDR2 FQGNSA.

This clonotype was counted ten times or more. The chain links TRBV28 to TRBJ1-2, with 8 bases matching TRBD1. Germline V gene data show CDR1 as MDHEN and CDR2 as SYDVKM. V shed 2 bases, J shed 4 bases, and the junction held 9 bases outside the gene matches. This CDR3 has 16 residues. CDR3 sequence reads: CASSLGGGQGAYGYTF. The DNA for the CDR3 is TGTGCCAGCAGTTTAGGGGGTGGACAGGGCGCCTATGGCTACACCTTC.

This chain connects TRBV7-9 to TRBJ2-2, with a possible D match to TRBD2 (5 bases). V was clipped by 1 base and J by 2 bases, with 11 bases between them. Germline V gene sequence: CDR1 SEHNR, CDR2 FQNEAQ (reference sequence). The CDR3 spans 16 residues. CDR3 in amino acids: CASSLDSRGNTGELFF. Here the CDR3 DNA reads TGTGCCAGCAGCTTAGACAGTCGGGGAAACACCGGGGAGCTGTTTTTT.

The gene calls are TRBV27 and TRBJ2-7; 10 nucleotides align to TRBD1. The CDR3 totals 15 residues. The germline CDR1 and CDR2 sequences are MNHEY and SMNVEV (reference sequence). V lost 2 bases and J lost 5; bases outside the gene matches: 6. In DNA form, the CDR3 reads TGTGCCAGCAGTTTACCGGGACAGGGGAGGCACGAGCAGTACTTC. This gives the protein CASSLPGQGRHEQYF.

This clonotype was seen repeatedly, ten times or more. The V and J genes are TRBV7-8 and TRBJ2-4; no reliable D call. Trimming cost V 5 bases and J 0 bases, with 14 bases left between them. The germline gives CDR1 SGHVS, CDR2 FQNEAQ. This CDR3 has 16 residues. CDR3 residues: CASSPFFLGAKNIQYF. Here the CDR3 DNA reads TGTGCCAGCAGCCCCTTTTTTCTAGGAGCCAAAAACATTCAGTACTTC.

In this sample, this clonotype turned up a few times. J is TRBJ2-7 and V is TRBV4-2; 10 nucleotides align to TRBD2. Trimming cost V 1 base and J 4 bases; bases outside gene matches: 13. Per the germline V gene, CDR1 is LGHNA and CDR2 is YNFKEQ. The CDR3 length is 18 residues. For the CDR3, the DNA is TGTGCCAGCAGCCAAGCCCCACCACAGCGGGAGGGGCCTTACGAGCAGTACTTC. Translation: CASSQAPPQREGPYEQYF.